The next 5 T cell receptor beta chains were all read from a single sample in a study of T cell changes during pregnancy in multiple sclerosis. Clones were read by immunoSEQ multiplex PCR, and TCRdb kept only the in-frame ones, dropping some. Of roughly 100,000 clones in the sample, less than 95% were seen once. The sequenced sample was peripheral blood, obtained before pregnancy. These receptors originate from a female donor with multiple sclerosis, enrolled in a pregnancy study.

A single count supports this clone. This chain joins TRBV5-1 and TRBJ1-2; TRBD1 agrees at 10 bases. The CDR3 covers 15 residues. Trimming took 4 bases from V and 4 from J; bases not matched to a gene: 7. The V gene's germline CDR1 is SGHRS and CDR2 YFSETQ. CDR3 sequence: CASSLTGGSGYGYTF. The CDR3 DNA follows: TGCGCCAGCAGCCTGACAGGGGGCTCTGGCTATGGCTACACCTTC. Combining the CDR3 with reference TRBV5-1 and TRBJ1-2 gives the whole variable domain KAGVTQTPRYLIKTRGQQVTLSCSPISGHRSVSWYQQTPGQGLQFLFEYFSETQRNKGNFPGRFSGRQFSNSRSEMNVSTLELGDSALYLCASSLTGGSGYGYTFGSGTRLTVV.

This clone showed up just a few times. V is TRBV7-9 and J is TRBJ2-7; D is unclear. This CDR3 is 14 amino acids long. V was clipped by 5 bases and J by 6 bases, with 17 bases between them. The germline CDR1 and CDR2 sequences are SEHNR and FQNEAQ (reference sequence). As DNA, the CDR3 is TGTGCCAGCAGCCCGACTGGAGAGGTCGGCGAGCAGTACTTC. Translation: CASSPTGEVGEQYF. The full variable domain, its missing parts supplied by reference TRBV7-9 and TRBJ2-7, is DTGVSQNPRHKITKRGQNVTFRCDPISEHNRLYWYRQTLGQGPEFLTYFQNEAQLEKSRLLSDRFSAERPKGSFSTLEIQRTEQGDSAMYLCASSPTGEVGEQYFGPGTRLTVT.

CDR3 amino acids: CASRGDYGYTF. The CDR3 DNA is TGTGCCAGCAGGGGCGACTATGGCTACACCTTC. The chain carries TRBV9 and TRBJ1-2, with D uncertain. The CDR3 consists of 11 residues. Germline loops: CDR1 SGDLS, CDR2 YYNGEE. V dropped 5 bases and J dropped 3 bases, with 5 bases sitting between them.

The chain recombines TRBV4-3 with TRBJ2-1, with D hard to call. Germline V gene lookup returns CDR1 LGHNA and CDR2 YSLEER. V dropped 0 bases and J dropped 4 bases, with 10 bases sitting between them. This CDR3 region has 15 residues. CDR3 DNA sequence: TGCGCCAGCAGCCAAGATCCTACCGGTTACAATGAGCAGTTCTTC. Its protein is CASSQDPTGYNEQFF.

V is TRBV25-1 and J is TRBJ2-2; 7 nucleotides align to TRBD1. CDR1 and CDR2 from the germline V gene are MGHDK and SYGVNS. The CDR3 consists of 17 residues. Trimming removed 1 base from V and 3 bases from J; junction bases left unmatched: 8. This chain's CDR3 is CASSELDRLEDTGELFF. The CDR3 nucleotides read TGTGCCAGCAGTGAATTGGACAGGTTAGAAGACACCGGGGAGCTGTTTTTT.